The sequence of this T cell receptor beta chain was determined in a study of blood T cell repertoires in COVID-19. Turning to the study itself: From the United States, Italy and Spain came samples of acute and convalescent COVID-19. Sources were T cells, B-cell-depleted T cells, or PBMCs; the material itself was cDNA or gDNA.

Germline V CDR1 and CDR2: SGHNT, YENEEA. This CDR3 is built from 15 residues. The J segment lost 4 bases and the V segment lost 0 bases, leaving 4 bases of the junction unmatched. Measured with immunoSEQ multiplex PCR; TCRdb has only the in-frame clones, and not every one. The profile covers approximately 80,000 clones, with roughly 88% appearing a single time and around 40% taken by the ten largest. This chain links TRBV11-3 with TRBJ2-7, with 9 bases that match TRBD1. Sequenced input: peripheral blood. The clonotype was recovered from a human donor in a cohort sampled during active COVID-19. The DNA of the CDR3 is TGTGCCAGCAGCTTAGAAGGGACAGGGATGTACGAGCAGTACTTC. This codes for CASSLEGTGMYEQYF.